The present entry profiles one T cell receptor (beta chain) with its context. This sample stems from a study of blood T cell repertoires in COVID-19. Generated by immunoSEQ multiplex PCR, the TCRdb table keeps only in-frame clones and is missing some. Among 55,000 to 85,000 clones listed, around 85% were seen once. The sequencing input was peripheral blood. This receptor was identified in a human donor in a cohort sampled during active COVID-19.

As DNA, the CDR3 is TGCAGCGTTGTTGGGACCCTACAGGGTACCTACGAGCAGTACTTC. Its protein is CSVVGTLQGTYEQYF. The chain couples TRBV29-1 to TRBJ2-7; possible D gene TRBD1, 6 bases. V gave up 4 bases and J gave up 2 bases, with 18 bases separating them. Germline V gives CDR1 SQVTM, CDR2 ANQGSEA. This CDR3 has 15 amino acids.